These 13 T cell receptor beta chains share one sample of origin, sequenced in a study of blood T cell repertoires in COVID-19. Profiling relied on immunoSEQ multiplex PCR, and the TCRdb table lists in-frame clones only, not all of them. The sample holds 300,000 to 400,000 clones, roughly 89% seen once. The sequenced material came from peripheral blood. The receptors derive from a woman in her late teens or twenties who had recovered from COVID-19.

CDR3: CASSQAPGGNQPQHF. The DNA for the CDR3 is TGTGCCAGCAGCCAGGCACCAGGGGGCAATCAGCCCCAGCATTTT. The chain joins TRBV3-1 (or the pseudogene TRBV3-2) to TRBJ1-5; D is possibly TRBD1 (6 bases). Per germline, CDR1 LGHDT and CDR2 YNNKEL (reference sequence). Trimming removed 3 bases at V and 2 bases at J, with 11 bases between. CDR3 length: 15 residues.

The chain employs TRBV3-1 (or the pseudogene TRBV3-2) and TRBJ1-2; TRBD1 aligns across 7 bases. J lost 8 bases, V lost 5 bases, and 8 bases had no gene match. The CDR3 consists of 13 residues. Germline V gene data show CDR1 as LGHDT and CDR2 as YNNKEL (reference sequence). The chain's CDR3 is CASSYRGFGGYTF. DNA for the CDR3: TGTGCCAGCAGCTACAGGGGTTTCGGCGGCTACACCTTC.

The chain is built from TRBV27 and TRBJ2-1; the D gene is possibly TRBD2 (5 bases). CDR3 length equals 16 residues. V was trimmed by 2 bases and J by 8 bases, leaving 19 bases between them. Germline V gives CDR1 MNHEY, CDR2 SMNVEV (reference sequence). The DNA of the CDR3 is TGTGCCAGCAGTTTAGTTACCCCTGATGGGCGGGATGAGCAGTTCTTC. Residues: CASSLVTPDGRDEQFF.

The chain has TRBV2 and TRBJ2-5; TRBD2 agrees at 13 bases. This CDR3 is 16 amino acids long. Trimming took 4 bases from V and 5 from J; bases not matched to a gene: 7. Per germline, CDR1 SNHLY and CDR2 FYNNEI. The CDR3 DNA reads TGTGCCAGCAGTGCGCGGACTAGCGGGAGCCGGGAGACCCAGTACTTC. It is translated as CASSARTSGSRETQYF.

The chain joins TRBV7-2 to TRBJ2-3; 7 bases match TRBD2. Germline assignment: CDR1 SGHTA and CDR2 FQGNSA. V lost 5 bases to trimming and J lost 0 bases; unmatched junction nucleotides: 14. The CDR3 has 18 residues. CDR3 loop: CASSTPKGRVPSTDTQYF. The CDR3, as DNA: TGTGCCAGCAGCACACCCAAAGGGAGGGTCCCTAGCACAGATACGCAGTATTTT.

The J gene is TRBJ2-5, the V gene TRBV18; 8 bases align to TRBD1. The CDR3 spans 15 residues. CDR1 KGHSH and CDR2 LQKENI come from the germline V gene. V shed 2 bases and J 5 bases; nucleotides not matched to a gene: 7. The CDR3 DNA reads TGTGCCAGCTCACCATCGACAGGGGCGAGGGAGACCCAGTACTTC. Translation: CASSPSTGARETQYF.

The chain joins TRBV5-5 to TRBJ2-7; 11 bases match TRBD2. Germline V lookup: CDR1 SGHKS, CDR2 YYEKEE (reference sequence). The ends lost 5 bases at V and 3 bases at J; junction bases unmatched: 7. This CDR3 spans 15 amino acids. In DNA, the CDR3 is TGTGCCAGCAGACCAACCGGGACTAGCGGCTACGAGCAGTACGTC. Translating gives CASRPTGTSGYEQYV.

The chain employs TRBV6-5 and TRBJ2-5, with 7 positions matching TRBD2. Germline trimming cut 6 bases from V and 8 bases from J; bases unmatched to any gene: 9. The CDR3 loop spans 13 amino acids. Germline CDR1 and CDR2: MNHEY and SVGAGI. CDR3 region: CASSRGVPDTQYF. The CDR3 nucleotides read TGTGCCAGCAGCCGGGGGGTTCCCGACACCCAGTACTTC.

The V gene is TRBV4-3, the J gene TRBJ1-2, with TRBD1 matching over 9 bases. The CDR3 is made up of 17 amino acids. V dropped 0 bases and J dropped 5; count of bases not matched to a gene: 10. CDR1 is LGHNA and CDR2 is YSLEER in the germline V gene. The CDR3 nucleotides are TGCGCCAGCAGCCAAGATTCAGGGACAGGGAAGGGGTATGGCTACACCTTC. This translates into CASSQDSGTGKGYGYTF.

This rearrangement joins TRBV30 to TRBJ1-1; 11 bases are a match to TRBD1. V lost 2 bases and J lost 10; bases outside the gene matches: 9. Per germline, CDR1 GTSNPN and CDR2 SVGIG (reference sequence). The CDR3 consists of 14 residues. CDR3 nucleotides: TGTGCCTGGAGTTTCGGACAGGGGGCTATCGGAGCTTTCTTT. It encodes CAWSFGQGAIGAFF. Supplemented by reference TRBV30 and TRBJ1-1, the full variable domain reads SQTIHQWPATLVQPVGSPLSLECTVEGTSNPNLYWYRQAAGRGLQLLFYSVGIGQISSEVPQNLSASRPQDRQFILSSKKLLLSDSGFYLCAWSFGQGAIGAFFGQGTRLTVV.

This chain connects TRBV24-1 to TRBJ2-5, with 7 bases lining up with TRBD1. V lost 3 bases to trimming and J lost 4 bases; unmatched junction nucleotides: 4. There are 14 residues in the CDR3. The germline V gene has CDR1 KGHDR and CDR2 SFDVKD. The CDR3 region is CATSDIPGGETQYF. In DNA, the CDR3 is TGTGCCACCAGTGATATACCAGGGGGAGAGACCCAGTACTTC.

The chain uses TRBV5-6 and TRBJ1-1; no clear D gene. The length of the CDR3 is 11 residues. CDR1 SGHDT and CDR2 YYEEEE come from the germline V gene. V lost 2 bases and J 6 bases, leaving 5 bases between the germline ends. CDR3 sequence: CASSFSAEAFF. For the CDR3, the DNA is TGTGCCAGCAGCTTTTCAGCTGAAGCTTTCTTT.

This chain links TRBV5-4 with TRBJ2-3; D gene ambiguous. From germline, CDR1 is SGHNT and CDR2 YYREEE (reference sequence). Trimming pared 3 bases from V and 0 bases from J, leaving 11 bases between. The CDR3 runs to 15 residues. The CDR3 region has the DNA TGTGCCAGCAGCTCAGACACGATTAGCACAGATACGCAGTATTTT. Amino acids: CASSSDTISTDTQYF.